This is a list of T cell receptor beta chains from one sample in a study of blood T cells in healthy people across ages. From the 5' RACE reads, TCRdb called clonotypes with MiXCR, one entry per CDR3 protein. The table records roughly 1,800,000 distinct CDR3 sequences, around 50% of them present only once. The specimen was blood. The receptors originated from a woman aged 40 to 50 in good health. The CDR3 runs from the conserved cysteine through the conserved F or W. D genes are given only for firm matches. Only part of the rows carry a size: once, few, many, or a class if the clone is expanded.

j_call: TRBJ1-2
clone_size: -
d_call: TRBD1
v_call: TRBV7-9
cdr3_nt: TGTGCCAGCAGCCCAGACGTCTGGGGGACAGATGGCTACACCTTC
cdr3_aa: CASSPDVWGTDGYTF

j_call: TRBJ2-3
clone_size: -
d_call: -
v_call: TRBV18
cdr3_nt: TGTGCCAGCTCACCACCGGACGAATTCACAGATACGCAGTATTTT
cdr3_aa: CASSPPDEFTDTQYF

j_call: TRBJ2-3
clone_size: -
d_call: TRBD2
v_call: TRBV7-6
cdr3_nt: TGTGCCAGCAGCTTAACCGGACGAGCGGGGGGAGATACGCAGTATTTT
cdr3_aa: CASSLTGRAGGDTQYF

j_call: TRBJ2-4
clone_size: -
d_call: -
v_call: TRBV20-1
cdr3_nt: TGCAGTGCTAGAGGCCTCAAAAACATTCAGTACTTC
cdr3_aa: CSARGLKNIQYF

j_call: TRBJ2-1
clone_size: -
d_call: -
v_call: TRBV4-1
cdr3_nt: TGCGCCAGCAGCCAAGATTGGGCGGGGAAGCAGTTCTTC
cdr3_aa: CASSQDWAGKQFF

j_call: TRBJ1-2
clone_size: -
d_call: TRBD1
v_call: TRBV27
cdr3_nt: TGTGCCAGCACCCCTTCGGACAGGGTGAAGGGCTACACCTTC
cdr3_aa: CASTPSDRVKGYTF

j_call: TRBJ2-3
clone_size: few
d_call: -
v_call: TRBV4-2
cdr3_nt: TGTGCCAGCAGCTCCATCAGGGCAGATACGCAGTATTTT
cdr3_aa: CASSSIRADTQYF

j_call: TRBJ2-5
clone_size: -
d_call: TRBD2
v_call: TRBV13
cdr3_nt: TGTGCCAGCAGCTTAGGCCCGACTAGCGGGAGAAGCTCGGAGGGAGAGACCCAGTACTTC
cdr3_aa: CASSLGPTSGRSSEGETQYF

j_call: TRBJ1-4
clone_size: many
d_call: -
v_call: TRBV29-1
cdr3_nt: TGCAGCGCCACTCTTGCAACTAATGAAAAACTGTTTTTT
cdr3_aa: CSATLATNEKLFF

j_call: TRBJ2-1
clone_size: -
d_call: TRBD1
v_call: TRBV28
cdr3_nt: TGTGCCAGCAGTTTATTGGGGTACAGGGGGCGGCAAGAGACCCAGTTCTTC
cdr3_aa: CASSLLGYRGRQETQFF

j_call: TRBJ1-5
clone_size: few
d_call: -
v_call: TRBV2
cdr3_nt: TGTGCCAGCACGGACAATAGCAATCAGCCCCAGCATTTT
cdr3_aa: CASTDNSNQPQHF

j_call: TRBJ1-2
clone_size: -
d_call: -
v_call: TRBV20-1
cdr3_nt: TGCAGTGCGGATGGACAGAGCAACTATGGCTACACCTTC
cdr3_aa: CSADGQSNYGYTF

j_call: TRBJ2-7
clone_size: few
d_call: TRBD1
v_call: TRBV6-2/TRBV6-3
cdr3_nt: TGTGCCAGCAGTTACGGGACAGGGAGAGGCGAGCAGTACTTC
cdr3_aa: CASSYGTGRGEQYF

j_call: TRBJ2-3
clone_size: -
d_call: -
v_call: TRBV5-1
cdr3_nt: TGCGCCAGCCGCTTGGGTTCAGGGAAGCTGGGAGATACGCAGTATTTT
cdr3_aa: CASRLGSGKLGDTQYF

j_call: TRBJ2-1
clone_size: -
d_call: TRBD2
v_call: TRBV6-2/TRBV6-3
cdr3_nt: TGTGCCAGCAGCGCGGCGGGGGGGATTTACAATGAGCAGTTCTTC
cdr3_aa: CASSAAGGIYNEQFF

j_call: TRBJ2-3
clone_size: few
d_call: TRBD1
v_call: TRBV5-1
cdr3_nt: TGCGCCAGCAGCTTGTGGGGCACAGGGGGAGGCACAGATACGCAGTATTTT
cdr3_aa: CASSLWGTGGGTDTQYF

j_call: TRBJ2-1
clone_size: -
d_call: -
v_call: TRBV12-3/TRBV12-4
cdr3_nt: TGTGCCAGCAGTTTGTCTGCGACCAACTACAATGAGCAGTTCTTC
cdr3_aa: CASSLSATNYNEQFF

j_call: TRBJ1-2
clone_size: few
d_call: TRBD1
v_call: TRBV12-3/TRBV12-4
cdr3_nt: TGTGCCAGCGGCACAGGGGCTTATGGCTACACCTTC
cdr3_aa: CASGTGAYGYTF

j_call: TRBJ2-7
clone_size: -
d_call: TRBD1
v_call: TRBV4-3
cdr3_nt: TGCGCCAGCAGCCAAGATGCCGCGGGACAGGGGTACTCCTACGAGCAGTACTTC
cdr3_aa: CASSQDAAGQGYSYEQYF

j_call: TRBJ2-3
clone_size: -
d_call: TRBD2
v_call: TRBV11-3
cdr3_nt: TGTGCCAGCAGCTTAGGAGGGACTAGCGGATCTACGCAGTATTTT
cdr3_aa: CASSLGGTSGSTQYF

j_call: TRBJ2-4
clone_size: -
d_call: TRBD1
v_call: TRBV28
cdr3_nt: TGTGCCAGCAGTCTCCTGGGACAGGTCAAAAACATTCAGTACTTC
cdr3_aa: CASSLLGQVKNIQYF

j_call: TRBJ2-1
clone_size: -
d_call: TRBD2
v_call: TRBV20-1
cdr3_nt: TGCAGTGCTAGCAAGAAGCTAGCGGGGGGACCATACAATGAGCAGTTCTTC
cdr3_aa: CSASKKLAGGPYNEQFF

j_call: TRBJ2-5
clone_size: -
d_call: -
v_call: TRBV19
cdr3_nt: TGTGCCAGTAGTATCAGGGGAGTGGGAGAGACCCAGTACTTC
cdr3_aa: CASSIRGVGETQYF

j_call: TRBJ2-7
clone_size: few
d_call: TRBD2
v_call: TRBV6-2/TRBV6-3
cdr3_nt: TGTGCCAGCAGTTCGTCTAGCGGGGGCAGCTCCTACGAGCAGTACTTC
cdr3_aa: CASSSSSGGSSYEQYF

j_call: TRBJ2-5
clone_size: -
d_call: -
v_call: TRBV3-1
cdr3_nt: TGTGCCAGCAGCCAAGATAACTCAGGTCAGACCCAGTACTTC
cdr3_aa: CASSQDNSGQTQYF

j_call: TRBJ2-7
clone_size: -
d_call: TRBD1
v_call: TRBV29-1
cdr3_nt: TGCAGCGTTAGAATCGGACAGGGGAGGAACCACGAGCAGTACTTC
cdr3_aa: CSVRIGQGRNHEQYF

j_call: TRBJ2-7
clone_size: -
d_call: -
v_call: TRBV12-3/TRBV12-4
cdr3_nt: TGTGCCAGCAGTTGGCTAGCTAACTACGAGCAGTACTTC
cdr3_aa: CASSWLANYEQYF

j_call: TRBJ2-2
clone_size: -
d_call: TRBD1
v_call: TRBV11-3
cdr3_nt: TGTGCCAGCAGCTTAGCGGGACAGGGCGGTACCGGGGAGCTGTTTTTT
cdr3_aa: CASSLAGQGGTGELFF

j_call: TRBJ2-7
clone_size: -
d_call: TRBD1
v_call: TRBV4-3
cdr3_nt: TGCGCCAGCAGATCTGGGACAGGGGGTCCCTACGAGCAGTACTTC
cdr3_aa: CASRSGTGGPYEQYF

j_call: TRBJ2-4
clone_size: few
d_call: -
v_call: TRBV27
cdr3_nt: TGTGCCACGGGGTGGGCCAAAAACATTCAGTACTTC
cdr3_aa: CATGWAKNIQYF

j_call: TRBJ2-3
clone_size: few
d_call: -
v_call: TRBV21-1
cdr3_nt: TGTGCCAGCAGCAATAGGAACAGGGACAATCCGTCGGGAACAGATACGCAGTATTTT
cdr3_aa: CASSNRNRDNPSGTDTQYF

j_call: TRBJ1-6
clone_size: -
d_call: -
v_call: TRBV7-8
cdr3_nt: TGTGCCAGCAGCTTAGCGAGTCGGGTTAATTCACCCCTCCACTTT
cdr3_aa: CASSLASRVNSPLHF

j_call: TRBJ2-1
clone_size: few
d_call: -
v_call: TRBV27
cdr3_nt: TGTGCCGCTCGAATGGGGACGGACTACAATGAGCAGTTCTTC
cdr3_aa: CAARMGTDYNEQFF

j_call: TRBJ2-3
clone_size: few
d_call: TRBD2
v_call: TRBV7-2
cdr3_nt: TGTGCCAGCAGCCCTCGCAGCGGGGGGGCCCGGGATACGCAGTATTTT
cdr3_aa: CASSPRSGGARDTQYF

j_call: TRBJ2-1
clone_size: -
d_call: -
v_call: TRBV14
cdr3_nt: TGTGCCACCAGAAAACTAGCCGACAATGAGCAGTTCTTC
cdr3_aa: CATRKLADNEQFF

j_call: TRBJ1-2
clone_size: -
d_call: -
v_call: TRBV20-1
cdr3_nt: TGCAGTGCTAGTGAACAGGGAGTAGATGGCTACACCTTC
cdr3_aa: CSASEQGVDGYTF

j_call: TRBJ2-7
clone_size: -
d_call: -
v_call: TRBV6-5
cdr3_nt: TGTGCCAGCAGTTATAAGGGTGGGTCGAGCTCCTACAATGAGCAGTACTTC
cdr3_aa: CASSYKGGSSSYNEQYF

j_call: TRBJ2-3
clone_size: -
d_call: -
v_call: TRBV2
cdr3_nt: TGTGCCAGCGGCCAGCGCGGGGTACCGAGCACAGATACGCAGTATTTT
cdr3_aa: CASGQRGVPSTDTQYF

j_call: TRBJ2-5
clone_size: -
d_call: -
v_call: TRBV7-2
cdr3_nt: TGTGCCAGCAGCTTATTGAAGACCCAGTACTTC
cdr3_aa: CASSLLKTQYF

j_call: TRBJ2-2
clone_size: once
d_call: -
v_call: TRBV18
cdr3_nt: TGTGCCAGCTCACCACCACCCGGGGGTCCCGGGGAGCTGTTTTTT
cdr3_aa: CASSPPPGGPGELFF

j_call: TRBJ2-1
clone_size: -
d_call: TRBD1
v_call: TRBV10-3
cdr3_nt: TGTGCCATCAGTGACCCCGGGACAGGGGATATGGATGAGCAGTTCTTC
cdr3_aa: CAISDPGTGDMDEQFF

j_call: TRBJ2-1
clone_size: few
d_call: -
v_call: TRBV7-9
cdr3_nt: TGTGCCAGCAGCCCCTCCCTACAGGGAGGAAATGAGCAGTTCTTC
cdr3_aa: CASSPSLQGGNEQFF

j_call: TRBJ2-4
clone_size: few
d_call: TRBD2
v_call: TRBV7-3
cdr3_nt: TGTGCCAGCAGCTTAACAAATAGCGGGGGGGCCCAAAACATTCAGTACTTC
cdr3_aa: CASSLTNSGGAQNIQYF

j_call: TRBJ2-5
clone_size: -
d_call: -
v_call: TRBV4-2
cdr3_nt: TGTGCCAGCAGCCAAGCGTTGGGGACACAAGAGACCCAGTACTTC
cdr3_aa: CASSQALGTQETQYF

j_call: TRBJ2-1
clone_size: once
d_call: -
v_call: TRBV11-3
cdr3_nt: TGTGCCAGCAGCCGAGGAAAACGCGGGGTTGGGGAGCAGTTCTTC
cdr3_aa: CASSRGKRGVGEQFF

j_call: TRBJ1-1
clone_size: -
d_call: -
v_call: TRBV20-1
cdr3_nt: TGCAGTGCTCTAGGGACGGTGAACACTGAAGCTTTCTTT
cdr3_aa: CSALGTVNTEAFF

j_call: TRBJ2-3
clone_size: -
d_call: -
v_call: TRBV20-1
cdr3_nt: TGCAGTCCAGACAGGCCGACAGATACGCAGTATTTT
cdr3_aa: CSPDRPTDTQYF

j_call: TRBJ2-7
clone_size: few
d_call: TRBD2
v_call: TRBV27
cdr3_nt: TGTGCCAGCAGTTTATCCAGCGGGGGGGCCTCCGAGCAGTACTTC
cdr3_aa: CASSLSSGGASEQYF

j_call: TRBJ1-6
clone_size: few
d_call: -
v_call: TRBV27
cdr3_nt: TGTGCCAGCAGTTTTCGGGATCCGGGGAATAATTCACCCCTCCACTTT
cdr3_aa: CASSFRDPGNNSPLHF

j_call: TRBJ1-1
clone_size: -
d_call: -
v_call: TRBV4-3
cdr3_nt: TGCGCCAGCAGCCAAGACGCAGGGACACCAGATGAAGCTTTCTTT
cdr3_aa: CASSQDAGTPDEAFF

j_call: TRBJ2-7
clone_size: many
d_call: TRBD1
v_call: TRBV6-2/TRBV6-3
cdr3_nt: TGTGCCAGCAGCGGCCAGGGGGTCTACGAGCAGTACTTC
cdr3_aa: CASSGQGVYEQYF

j_call: TRBJ1-4
clone_size: -
d_call: -
v_call: TRBV4-1
cdr3_nt: TGCGCCAGCAGCCAAATTGGGGAAACGGAAAAACTGTTTTTT
cdr3_aa: CASSQIGETEKLFF

j_call: TRBJ2-3
clone_size: -
d_call: -
v_call: TRBV4-3
cdr3_nt: TGCGCCAGCAGCCAGTTTAAGCTCGACACAGATACGCAGTATTTT
cdr3_aa: CASSQFKLDTDTQYF

j_call: TRBJ1-1
clone_size: few
d_call: -
v_call: TRBV12-3/TRBV12-4
cdr3_nt: TGTGCCAGCACCGGTCGGGGTGAAGCTTTCTTT
cdr3_aa: CASTGRGEAFF

j_call: TRBJ2-1
clone_size: -
d_call: TRBD2
v_call: TRBV7-6
cdr3_nt: TGTGCCAGCAGCTACGGGAGGGCGATTAGCTCCTACAATGAGCAGTTCTTC
cdr3_aa: CASSYGRAISSYNEQFF

j_call: TRBJ2-7
clone_size: -
d_call: TRBD2
v_call: TRBV5-6
cdr3_nt: TGTGCCAGCAGCTTCCTCGGGGGGGGTTCCTACGAGCAGTACTTC
cdr3_aa: CASSFLGGGSYEQYF

j_call: TRBJ1-4
clone_size: -
d_call: -
v_call: TRBV6-5
cdr3_nt: TGTGCCAGCAGTTACCTTCAGGCAGAGCCAAATGAAAAACTGTTTTTT
cdr3_aa: CASSYLQAEPNEKLFF